The clone carrying this T cell receptor (beta chain) was seen only a few times. Trimming took 7 bases from V and 6 from J, leaving 15 bases between them. The V gene's germline CDR1 is MNHEY and CDR2 SVGAGI. This CDR3 contains 13 residues. This entry comes from a study of blood T cells in healthy people across ages. Through a sample-barcoded 5' primer and a J-beta primer mix, a second PCR was run for roughly 6 to 12 cycles. The study obtained at least 3 million CDR3-containing paired-end reads from every sample. In TCRdb, the 5' RACE reads were re-called with MiXCR into one record per CDR3 protein. This table holds 700,000 to 900,000 distinct CDR3 sequences, roughly 26% found once. These sequences were also reported in another study, on T cells of mothers and their children.

Sequencing input: blood. The TCR was taken from a boy aged 10-17 years in good health. V and J are TRBV6-5 and TRBJ1-2; D might be TRBD1 (6 bases). Here the CDR3 reads CASTRTGLDGYTF. In DNA, the CDR3 is TGTGCCAGCACCCGTACAGGGTTGGATGGCTACACCTTC.